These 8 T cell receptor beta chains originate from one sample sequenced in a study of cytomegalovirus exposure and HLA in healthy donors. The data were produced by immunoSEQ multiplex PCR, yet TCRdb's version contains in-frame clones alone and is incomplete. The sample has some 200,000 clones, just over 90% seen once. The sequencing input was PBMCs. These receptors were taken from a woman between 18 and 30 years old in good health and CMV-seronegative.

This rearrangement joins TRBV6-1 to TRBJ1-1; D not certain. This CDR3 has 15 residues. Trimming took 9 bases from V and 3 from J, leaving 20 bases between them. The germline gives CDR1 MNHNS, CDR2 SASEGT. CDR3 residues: CASYLEAVGDTEAFF. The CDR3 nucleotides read TGTGCCAGTTACCTCGAGGCAGTGGGAGACACTGAAGCTTTCTTT.

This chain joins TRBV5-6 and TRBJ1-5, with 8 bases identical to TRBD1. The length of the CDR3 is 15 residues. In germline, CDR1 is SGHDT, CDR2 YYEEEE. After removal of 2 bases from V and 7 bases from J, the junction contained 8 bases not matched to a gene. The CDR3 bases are TGTGCCAGCAGCTTTCGCCAGGGGGCAAGGCAGCCCCAGCATTTT. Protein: CASSFRQGARQPQHF.

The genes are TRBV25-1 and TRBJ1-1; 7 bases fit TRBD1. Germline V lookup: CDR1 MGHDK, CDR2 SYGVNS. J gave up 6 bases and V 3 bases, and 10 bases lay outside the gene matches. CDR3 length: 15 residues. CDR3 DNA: TGTGCCAGCAGTGACCCGGGACAGTCGAATCCTGAAGCTTTCTTT. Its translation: CASSDPGQSNPEAFF.

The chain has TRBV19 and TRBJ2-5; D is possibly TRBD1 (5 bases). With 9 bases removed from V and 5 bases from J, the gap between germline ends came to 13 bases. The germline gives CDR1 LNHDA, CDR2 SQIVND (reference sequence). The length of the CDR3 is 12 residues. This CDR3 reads CARKKGKETQYF. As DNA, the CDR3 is TGTGCCAGAAAGAAGGGGAAGGAGACCCAGTACTTC.

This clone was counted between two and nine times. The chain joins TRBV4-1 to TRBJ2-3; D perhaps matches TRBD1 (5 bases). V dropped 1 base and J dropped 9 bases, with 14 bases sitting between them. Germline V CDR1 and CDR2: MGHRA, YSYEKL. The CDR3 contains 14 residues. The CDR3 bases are TGCGCCAGCAGCCAAGGTTGGACACCCGACACGCAGTATTTT. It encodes CASSQGWTPDTQYF.

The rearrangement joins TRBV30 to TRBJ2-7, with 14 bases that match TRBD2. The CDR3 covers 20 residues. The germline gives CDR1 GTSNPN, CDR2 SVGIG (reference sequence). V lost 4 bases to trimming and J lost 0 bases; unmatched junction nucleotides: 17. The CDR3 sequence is CAWTSGLAGVGSRGSYEQYF. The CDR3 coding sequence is TGTGCCTGGACCTCGGGACTAGCGGGAGTAGGTTCAAGGGGCTCCTACGAGCAGTACTTC.

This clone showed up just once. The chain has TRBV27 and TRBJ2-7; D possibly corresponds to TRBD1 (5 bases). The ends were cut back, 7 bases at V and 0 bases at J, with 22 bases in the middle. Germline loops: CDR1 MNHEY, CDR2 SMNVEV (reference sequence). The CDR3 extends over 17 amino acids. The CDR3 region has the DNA TGTGCCAGCACGTTAGGGGCGCGAAAGCCCTTCTCCTACGAGCAGTACTTC. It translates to CASTLGARKPFSYEQYF.

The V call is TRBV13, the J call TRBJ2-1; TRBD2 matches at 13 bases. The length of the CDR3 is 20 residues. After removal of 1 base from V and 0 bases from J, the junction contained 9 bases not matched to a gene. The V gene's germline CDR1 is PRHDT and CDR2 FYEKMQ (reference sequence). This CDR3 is CASSLAGTSGTASSYNEQFF. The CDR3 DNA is TGTGCCAGCAGCTTAGCCGGGACTAGCGGGACCGCGAGCTCCTACAATGAGCAGTTCTTC.